This T cell receptor beta chain emerged from a study of regulatory T cells in long-lasting Graves disease. The CDR3 contains 12 residues. Germline CDR1 reads DFQATT; CDR2 reads SNEGSKA (reference sequence). The V gene lost 3 bases and the J gene lost 4 bases, with 9 bases spanning the gap. Time point described: newly diagnosed GD, antithyroid drugs for less than 3 months. Preparation of the TCR library used RNA extracted from PBMCs. Through Arm-PCR of CDR3 regions and iRepertoire HTBI primers, TCR beta libraries were built. TCRdb reprocessed the multiplex PCR reads with MiXCR, giving one entry per CDR3 protein. The table includes roughly 520,000 distinct CDR3 sequences, more than 10% detected once. The same data also went into a second study, on T cells in Graves' hyperthyroidism and ophthalmopathy. From that report: A first-round RT-PCR of the TCR CDR3 used the HTBI primer set.

The source material was peripheral blood mononuclear cells (PBMCs), sampled at new diagnosis, from a patient treated with antithyroid drugs. The chain couples TRBV20-1 to TRBJ1-2, with D uncertain. The clonotype originates from a woman in her 30s with Graves disease. DNA for the CDR3: TGCAGTGCTAGTGAGCAACCCTATGGCTACACCTTC. It translates to CSASEQPYGYTF.